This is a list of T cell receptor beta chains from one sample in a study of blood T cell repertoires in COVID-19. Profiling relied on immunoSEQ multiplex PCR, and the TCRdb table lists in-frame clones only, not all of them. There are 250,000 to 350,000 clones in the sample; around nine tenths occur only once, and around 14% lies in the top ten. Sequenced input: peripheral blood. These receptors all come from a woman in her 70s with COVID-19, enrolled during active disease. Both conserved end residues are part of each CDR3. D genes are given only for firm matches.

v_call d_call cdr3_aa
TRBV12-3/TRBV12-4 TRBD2 CASTGGADTQYF
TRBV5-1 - CASSLEGAASYEQYF
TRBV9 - CASSPTGITEAFF
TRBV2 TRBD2 CASTGLNEQYF
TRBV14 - CASSQRGGYEQYF
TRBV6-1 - CASSFSDRNTEAFF
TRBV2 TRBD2 CASSVASGGGAKNIQYF
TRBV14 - CASSGPGGASYNEQFF
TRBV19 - CASSLGQFPQYF
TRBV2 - CASSGGRERPQHF
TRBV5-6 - CASRDNRVGYGYTF
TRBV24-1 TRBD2 CATSDGSGTSGGAYNEQFF
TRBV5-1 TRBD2 CASSLSGTIYEQYF
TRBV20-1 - CSASAQGNTGELFF
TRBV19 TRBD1 CATHPGGIEAFF
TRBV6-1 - CASSEGYLDSEKLFF
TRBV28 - CASGGHLPGTNYGYTF
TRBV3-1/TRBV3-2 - CASSQDSSGGSYNEQFF
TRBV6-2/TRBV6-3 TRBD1 CASSPDRSNYGYTF
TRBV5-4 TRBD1 CASGTVEEKLFF
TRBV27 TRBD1 CASRKGQGGFETQYF
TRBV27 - CASSLYPGTQRGLLAKNIQYF
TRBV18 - CASSPPGQGHSSYEQYF
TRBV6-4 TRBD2 CASSDDGGSTDTQYF
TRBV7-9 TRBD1 CASSATGTGIHGYTF
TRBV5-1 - CASSFRENTEAFF
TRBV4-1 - CASSQDVDYSNQPQHF
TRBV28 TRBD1 CASSTSGQGVSGYGYTF
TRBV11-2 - CASSLEARLETQYF
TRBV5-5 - CASSPRGIDSYNSPLHF
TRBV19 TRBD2 CASSTRTSGVYEQYF
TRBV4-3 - CASSQAERLGPYEQYF
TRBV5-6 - CASSGLGFVEETQYF
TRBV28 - CASSELQGGSLETQYF
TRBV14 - CASSLQVVTGELFF
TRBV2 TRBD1 CASGQTGEKLFF
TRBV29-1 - CSVEDYGNGELFF
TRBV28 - CASSSPREGIYYGYTF
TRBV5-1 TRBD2 CASSFNSGGTYNEQFF
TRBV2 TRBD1 CASRAGQGGSGLPGHGYTF
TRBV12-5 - CATPSLRVNGYTF
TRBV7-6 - CASNSGTYLYEQYF
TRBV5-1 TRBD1 CASRTGVLNTGELFF
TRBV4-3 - CASSQNPTGTPYGYTF
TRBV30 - CAWSVTGFGYGYTF
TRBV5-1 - CASSLDRTNTEAFF
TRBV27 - CASSSGGLGNQPQHF
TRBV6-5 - CASAVGTYEQYF
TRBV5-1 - CASSLGTASTDTQYF
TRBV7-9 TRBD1 CASSTQDRGKETQYF